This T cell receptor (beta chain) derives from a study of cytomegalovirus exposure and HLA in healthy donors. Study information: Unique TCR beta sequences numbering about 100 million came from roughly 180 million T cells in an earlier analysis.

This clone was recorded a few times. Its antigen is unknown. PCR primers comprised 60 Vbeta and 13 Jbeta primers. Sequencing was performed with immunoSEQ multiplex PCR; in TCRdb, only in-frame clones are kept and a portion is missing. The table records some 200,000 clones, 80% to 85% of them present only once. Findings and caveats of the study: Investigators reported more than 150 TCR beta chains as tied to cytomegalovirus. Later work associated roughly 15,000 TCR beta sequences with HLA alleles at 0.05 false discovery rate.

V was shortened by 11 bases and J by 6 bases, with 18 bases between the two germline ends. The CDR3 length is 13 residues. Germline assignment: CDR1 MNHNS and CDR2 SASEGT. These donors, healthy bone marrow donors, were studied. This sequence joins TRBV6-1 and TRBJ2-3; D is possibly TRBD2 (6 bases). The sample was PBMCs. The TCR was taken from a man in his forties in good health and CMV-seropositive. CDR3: CAGSTLAADTQYF. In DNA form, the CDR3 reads TGTGCCGGATCTACATTAGCGGCGGATACGCAGTATTTT.